The clone carrying this TCR beta chain was counted between two and nine times. This record belongs to a study of T cell repertoires in cytomegalovirus infection. The CDR3 covers 15 residues. V gave up 3 bases and J gave up 2 bases, with 11 bases separating them. TCRdb analysed the reads with MiXCR anew, one entry per CDR3 protein. The sample shows approximately 250,000 distinct CDR3 sequences, 12% of them seen only once. The sequenced material came from PBMCs. The chain employs TRBV12-3 or TRBV12-4 and TRBJ2-1; TRBD2 might be the D (6 bases). The sequence was collected from a human donor in good health (CMV status not recorded). Some clones in this sample may be carry-over from other donors' samples. The CDR3 loop is CASSLGGTAYNEQFF. CDR3 nucleotides: TGTGCCAGCAGTTTGGGAGGTACCGCCTACAATGAGCAGTTCTTC.